This is a list of T cell receptor beta chains from one sample in a study of control samples from healthy donors and cancer patients. Sequencing used immunoSEQ multiplex PCR; TCRdb keeps in-frame clones, though not all of them. The table shows approximately 160,000 clones, with roughly 90% occurring only once. Sequenced sample: blood. These TCRs come from a young woman in good health. CDR3s include the opening cysteine and the closing phenylalanine or tryptophan. A D gene is named only where the DNA matches it firmly. For some rows the clone size is stated as once, few or many, or as a class when expanded; others skip it.

V: TRBV2
size: once
D: -
J: TRBJ2-1
CDR3: CASTQGSSYNEQFF
DNA: TGTGCCAGCACTCAAGGGAGCTCCTACAATGAGCAGTTCTTC

V: TRBV3-1/TRBV3-2
size: once
D: -
J: TRBJ1-2
CDR3: CASSQGLLGGYTF
DNA: TGTGCCAGCAGCCAGGGACTCCTGGGGGGCTACACCTTC

V: TRBV5-4
size: -
D: -
J: TRBJ1-2
CDR3: CASSLAYTGGRDGYTF
DNA: TGTGCCAGCAGCTTGGCCTATACGGGGGGACGGGATGGCTACACCTTC

V: TRBV30
size: -
D: TRBD1
J: TRBJ1-1
CDR3: CAWNGGGPTEAFF
DNA: TGTGCCTGGAATGGAGGGGGCCCCACTGAAGCTTTCTTT

V: TRBV11-2
size: -
D: TRBD1
J: TRBJ1-4
CDR3: CASSPDGTVNEKLFF
DNA: TGTGCCAGCAGCCCGGACGGGACAGTGAATGAAAAACTGTTTTTT

V: TRBV5-1
size: -
D: -
J: TRBJ1-1
CDR3: CASSLVPGQTEAFF
DNA: TGCGCCAGCAGCTTGGTGCCAGGGCAAACTGAAGCTTTCTTT

V: TRBV29-1
size: -
D: TRBD1
J: TRBJ1-5
CDR3: CSVGDRGNQPQHF
DNA: TGCAGCGTGGGGGACAGAGGCAATCAGCCCCAGCATTTT

V: TRBV21-1
size: -
D: -
J: TRBJ2-2
CDR3: CASSKALTENTGELFF
DNA: TGTGCCAGCAGCAAAGCGCTGACAGAAAACACCGGGGAGCTGTTTTTT

V: TRBV4-2
size: -
D: -
J: TRBJ2-2
CDR3: CASSRTGWDSTGELFF
DNA: TGTGCCAGCAGCCGGACAGGATGGGACTCTACCGGGGAGCTGTTTTTT

V: TRBV29-1
size: -
D: TRBD2
J: TRBJ2-7
CDR3: CSVEWRESHGEQYF
DNA: TGCAGCGTTGAATGGCGGGAGTCCCATGGGGAGCAGTACTTC